This note documents a single T cell receptor beta chain sequence. The antigen remains unidentified. The data were obtained in a study of cytomegalovirus exposure and HLA in healthy donors. Study-wide results and caveats: Earlier analysis yielded a pattern in which most TCR beta V segments were productive about 90% or about 30% of the time. Cytomegalovirus association was assigned to over 150 TCR beta chains. Prediction of most subjects' HLA-A and HLA-B alleles by TCR beta sequences was reportedly accurate.

The PCR had 60 Vbeta and 13 Jbeta primers. Authors' methods: Unique TCR beta chains totaled some 81 million in a later count, with around 11 million of them shared. The repertoire was sequenced with immunoSEQ multiplex PCR; TCRdb's copy has only in-frame clones and lacks some. The DNA gave D and trimming, while V, J and clone size come from that table. The sample records 170,000 or so clones, roughly four fifths being singletons. Sequencing was performed on PBMCs. This clonotype was sampled from a girl aged 5 to 17 in good health and CMV-seropositive.

The CDR3 loop reads CASSGGGQGAGQPQHF. CDR3 bases: TGTGCCAGCAGCGGGGGGGGACAGGGGGCTGGACAGCCCCAGCATTTT. V usage is TRBV5-5 and J usage is TRBJ1-5; 12 nucleotides align to TRBD1. The trim removed 4 bases at V and 7 bases at J, leaving 9 bases unmatched. The length of the CDR3 is 16 residues. Germline-derived CDR1 and CDR2 are SGHKS and YYEKEE (reference sequence).